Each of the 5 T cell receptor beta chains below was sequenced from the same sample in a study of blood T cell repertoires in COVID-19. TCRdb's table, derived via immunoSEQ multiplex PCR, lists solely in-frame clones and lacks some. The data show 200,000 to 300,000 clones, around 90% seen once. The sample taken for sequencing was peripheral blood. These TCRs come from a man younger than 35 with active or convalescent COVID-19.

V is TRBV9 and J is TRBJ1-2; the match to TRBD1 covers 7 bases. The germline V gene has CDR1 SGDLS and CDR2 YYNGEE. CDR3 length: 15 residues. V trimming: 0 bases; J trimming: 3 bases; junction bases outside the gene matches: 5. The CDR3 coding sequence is TGTGCCAGCAGCGTAGGGACAGGCCCCCACTATGGCTACACCTTC. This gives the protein CASSVGTGPHYGYTF. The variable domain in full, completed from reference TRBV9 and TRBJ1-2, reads DSGVTQTPKHLITATGQRVTLRCSPRSGDLSVYWYQQSLDQGLQFLIQYYNGEERAKGNILERFSAQQFPDLHSELNLSSLELGDSALYFCASSVGTGPHYGYTFGSGTRLTVV.

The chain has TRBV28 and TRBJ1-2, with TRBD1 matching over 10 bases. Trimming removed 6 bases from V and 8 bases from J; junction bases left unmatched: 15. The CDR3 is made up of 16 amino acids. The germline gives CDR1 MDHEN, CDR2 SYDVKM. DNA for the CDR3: TGTGCCAGCAGACTATTTGGGTCCGGACAGGGGGAAGGCTACACCTTC. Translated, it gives CASRLFGSGQGEGYTF.

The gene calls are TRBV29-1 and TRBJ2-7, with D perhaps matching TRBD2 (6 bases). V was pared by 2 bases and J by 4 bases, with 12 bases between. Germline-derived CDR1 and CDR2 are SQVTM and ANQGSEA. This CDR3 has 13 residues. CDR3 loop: CSVEIPGGYEQYF. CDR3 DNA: TGCAGCGTTGAAATTCCTGGGGGGTACGAGCAGTACTTC.

Here the CDR3 reads CAISGPPKNTIYF. Written as DNA, the CDR3 is TGTGCCATCAGTGGGCCCCCCAAAAACACCATATATTTT. J is TRBJ1-3 and V is TRBV10-3; no clear D gene. Germline-derived CDR1 and CDR2 are ENHRY and SYGVKD. The CDR3 has 13 residues. Trimming took off 4 bases at V and 6 bases at J, with 10 bases between the two ends.

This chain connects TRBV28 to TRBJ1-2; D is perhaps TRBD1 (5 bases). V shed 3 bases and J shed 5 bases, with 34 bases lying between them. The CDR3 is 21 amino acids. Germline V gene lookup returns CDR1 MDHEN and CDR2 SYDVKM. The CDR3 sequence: CASSFSFPGHAPSQEGYGYTF. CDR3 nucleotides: TGTGCCAGCAGTTTTTCTTTCCCTGGACACGCACCCTCCCAGGAAGGGTATGGCTACACCTTC.